A selection of T cell receptor beta chains follows, all from one sample in a study of human T cells and chemical hapten exposure. TCRdb itself ran the reads through MiXCR, one entry per CDR3 protein. This sample has roughly 120,000 distinct CDR3 sequences, with around 8.5% found just once. Sequencing was performed on whole blood. Receptor source: a human donor in good health. Some clones in this sample may be carry-over from other donors' samples. The CDR3 runs from the conserved cysteine through the conserved F or W. A D gene is named only where the DNA matches it firmly. Clone size is shown for a subset of rows, as once, few, many or a class of expanded clone.

CDR3aa | CDR3nt | v_gene | d_gene | abundance | j_gene
CSAGASTDTQYF | TGCAGCGCGGGGGCAAGCACAGATACGCAGTATTTT | TRBV29-1 | . | . | TRBJ2-3
CASSLAQDTGELFF | TGTGCCAGCAGCTTAGCCCAGGACACCGGGGAGCTGTTTTTT | TRBV7-9 | . | few | TRBJ2-2
CASSLALSGTSQETQYF | TGCGCCAGCAGCTTGGCGCTTAGCGGGACCTCCCAAGAGACCCAGTACTTC | TRBV5-1 | TRBD2 | few | TRBJ2-5
CSVEGTGYGEAFF | TGCAGCGTTGAAGGGACAGGGTATGGTGAAGCTTTCTTT | TRBV29-1 | TRBD1 | many | TRBJ1-1
CSVDLGTFTDTQYF | TGCAGCGTTGACCTAGGAACTTTCACAGATACGCAGTATTTT | TRBV29-1 | . | . | TRBJ2-3
CASRQGARGNQPQHF | TGTGCCAGCAGGCAGGGGGCCCGAGGCAATCAGCCCCAGCATTTT | TRBV2 | TRBD1 | . | TRBJ1-5
CASSDSAGASDTQYF | TGTGCCAGCAGTGACTCCGCAGGGGCCTCAGATACGCAGTATTTT | TRBV6-4 | . | . | TRBJ2-3
CASSLTGLAGETQYF | TGTGCCAGCAGCTTAACCGGGCTAGCGGGGGAGACCCAGTACTTC | TRBV7-3 | TRBD2 | few | TRBJ2-5
CSARGTGGTNTEAFF | TGCAGTGCTAGAGGGACAGGGGGTACGAACACTGAAGCTTTCTTT | TRBV20-1 | TRBD1 | many | TRBJ1-1
CASSQGRGGTDTQYF | TGCGCCAGCAGCCAAGGAAGGGGAGGCACAGATACGCAGTATTTT | TRBV4-3 | . | few | TRBJ2-3
CASTQDLYSYNEQFF | TGTGCCAGCACCCAGGACCTATACTCCTACAATGAGCAGTTCTTC | TRBV12-3/TRBV12-4 | . | few | TRBJ2-1
CASKSTSPIYEQYF | TGTGCCAGCAAATCGACTAGCCCTATCTACGAGCAGTACTTC | TRBV2 | TRBD2 | few | TRBJ2-7
CSAGLAGFDSYEQYF | TGCAGTGCTGGACTAGCGGGATTTGACTCCTACGAGCAGTACTTC | TRBV20-1 | TRBD2 | many | TRBJ2-7
CASSDTGSDYEQYF | TGTGCCAGCAGCGATACAGGGTCAGACTACGAGCAGTACTTC | TRBV7-9 | . | few | TRBJ2-7
CAWSVQRVGNEQFF | TGTGCCTGGAGTGTACAGCGAGTAGGCAATGAGCAGTTCTTC | TRBV30 | . | . | TRBJ2-1
CASRGLLDPYQETQYF | TGTGCCAGCAGGGGACTGCTTGACCCGTACCAAGAGACCCAGTACTTC | TRBV6-2/TRBV6-3 | . | few | TRBJ2-5